Below, 26 T cell receptor beta chains from the same sample are listed, as sequenced in a study of OX40 agonist ivuxolimab in advanced cancers. The repertoire was sequenced with immunoSEQ multiplex PCR; TCRdb's copy has only in-frame clones and lacks some. The sample yields 55,000 to 70,000 clones, about 87% seen once. The material was CD4+ or CD8+ T cells sorted from blood, obtained in a trial of the OX40 agonist ivuxolimab. These receptors originate from an adult with an advanced solid tumor such as melanoma, head and neck, liver or kidney cancer.

The chain couples TRBV5-1 to TRBJ2-2; D tentatively fits TRBD1 or TRBD2 (5 bases each). This CDR3 spans 13 amino acids. In germline, CDR1 is SGHRS, CDR2 YFSETQ. V lost 4 bases and J lost 6, with 10 bases in between. The CDR3: CASSPGDAGELFF. In DNA, the CDR3 is TGCGCCAGCAGCCCCGGGGACGCCGGGGAGCTGTTTTTT. Supplemented by reference TRBV5-1 and TRBJ2-2, the full variable domain reads KAGVTQTPRYLIKTRGQQVTLSCSPISGHRSVSWYQQTPGQGLQFLFEYFSETQRNKGNFPGRFSGRQFSNSRSEMNVSTLELGDSALYLCASSPGDAGELFFGEGSRLTVL.

This clone was recorded once. The chain has TRBV5-1 and TRBJ1-1; TRBD1 matches at 7 bases. This CDR3 is 15 amino acids long. The germline gives CDR1 SGHRS, CDR2 YFSETQ. V lost 4 bases to trimming and J lost 3 bases; unmatched junction nucleotides: 9. The CDR3 DNA follows: TGCGCCAGCAGCATAGGACAGGCTGGGGACACTGAAGCTTTCTTT. Amino acids: CASSIGQAGDTEAFF.

Only one count was recorded for this clone. The J gene is TRBJ1-2, the V gene TRBV11-2; a possible D gene is TRBD1 (5 bases). V was cut by 1 base and J by 1 base, with 16 bases left in between. There are 17 residues in the CDR3. CDR1 SGHAT and CDR2 FQNNGV come from the germline V gene. For the CDR3, the DNA is TGTGCCAGCAGCTTAGTGGGGACCAATGGCGTTAACTATGGCTACACCTTC. The encoded protein is CASSLVGTNGVNYGYTF.

CDR3 amino acids: CASTPWASYEQYF. The DNA of the CDR3 is TGTGCCAGCACGCCCTGGGCGTCGTACGAGCAGTACTTC. This chain links TRBV2 with TRBJ2-7, with D unclear. V dropped 7 bases and J dropped 4 bases, with 14 bases sitting between them. CDR1 SNHLY and CDR2 FYNNEI come from the germline V gene. There are 13 residues in the CDR3.

This chain uses TRBV6-6 with TRBJ1-5; D gene unclear. The V end was cut by 4 bases, the J end by 0 bases, with 7 bases between. From germline, CDR1 is MNHNY and CDR2 SVGAGI (reference sequence). The CDR3 has 14 amino acids. The CDR3 spells CASSSVNSNQPQHF. CDR3 DNA sequence: TGTGCCAGCAGTTCGGTGAATAGCAATCAGCCCCAGCATTTT.

The V gene is TRBV6-5, the J gene TRBJ2-7; D may be TRBD2 (5 bases). The CDR3 contains 15 residues. Germline V gene lookup returns CDR1 MNHEY and CDR2 SVGAGI. Trimming removed 4 bases at V and 1 base at J, with 14 bases between. In DNA, the CDR3 is TGTGCCAGCAGTTCAGAACTAGGTCTTTCCTACGAGCAGTACTTC. Translating it yields CASSSELGLSYEQYF.

The chain combines TRBV28 with TRBJ2-5, with D maybe TRBD2 (7 bases). The germline V gene encodes CDR1 MDHEN and CDR2 SYDVKM. Trimming stripped 4 bases from V and 2 bases from J, with 20 bases between. This CDR3 has 17 amino acids. CDR3 DNA sequence: TGTGCCAGCAGTTCGTTGCAAGGGGGGGGAACTCAAGAGACCCAGTACTTC. Its translation is CASSSLQGGGTQETQYF.

V usage is TRBV30 and J usage is TRBJ1-1, with a tentative D call TRBD1 (6 bases). V was pared by 3 bases and J by 0 bases, with 14 bases between. This CDR3 is built from 15 residues. CDR1 and CDR2 (germline): GTSNPN, SVGIG (reference sequence). The CDR3 region has the DNA TGTGCCTGGAGGCGAGGGGACATCATGAACACTGAAGCTTTCTTT. Protein sequence: CAWRRGDIMNTEAFF.

The chain carries TRBV5-1 and TRBJ2-7; no clear D gene. V was trimmed by 2 bases and J by 7 bases, leaving 19 bases between them. CDR3 length: 15 residues. Germline loops: CDR1 SGHRS, CDR2 YFSETQ. CDR3 protein: CASSLIGDGSLEQYF. The CDR3 bases are TGCGCCAGCAGCTTAATCGGCGACGGAAGTCTGGAGCAGTACTTC.

The V gene is TRBV19, the J gene TRBJ2-3; 10 bases line up with TRBD1. CDR1 and CDR2 (germline): LNHDA, SQIVND (reference sequence). CDR3 size: 14 residues. J gave up 4 bases and V 7 bases, and 5 bases lay outside the gene matches. The CDR3 region is CASTDRGRADTQYF. In DNA form, the CDR3 reads TGTGCCAGTACAGACAGGGGGCGAGCAGATACGCAGTATTTT.

This clone was detected only once. The rearrangement links TRBV5-1 to TRBJ1-4; the D gene is possibly TRBD1 (5 bases). The CDR3 loop spans 14 amino acids. The germline V gene encodes CDR1 SGHRS and CDR2 YFSETQ. V was clipped by 3 bases and J by 8 bases, with 14 bases between them. As DNA, the CDR3 is TGCGCCAGCAGCTCTGACGGAAGGGGCGAAAAACTGTTTTTT. The encoded protein is CASSSDGRGEKLFF. Full variable domain (outside the CDR3, taken from reference TRBV5-1 and TRBJ1-4): KAGVTQTPRYLIKTRGQQVTLSCSPISGHRSVSWYQQTPGQGLQFLFEYFSETQRNKGNFPGRFSGRQFSNSRSEMNVSTLELGDSALYLCASSSDGRGEKLFFGSGTQLSVL.

This chain links TRBV10-1 with TRBJ1-1; the match to TRBD1 covers 7 bases. The CDR3 is 14 residues long. CDR1 and CDR2 (germline): WNHNN, SYGVQD (reference sequence). Trimming took 6 bases from V and 5 from J; bases not matched to a gene: 9. This chain's CDR3 is CASSAQGMGTEAFF. In DNA, the CDR3 is TGCGCCAGCAGCGCACAGGGGATGGGGACTGAAGCTTTCTTT.

The chain combines TRBV6-5 with TRBJ1-2; 8 bases align to TRBD1. The CDR3 has 13 residues. CDR1 is MNHEY, CDR2 SVGAGI, per germline. The trim removed 7 bases at V and 4 bases at J, leaving 5 bases unmatched. DNA of the CDR3: TGTGCCAGCACCAACAGGGGGACCTATGGCTACACCTTC. It yields the protein CASTNRGTYGYTF.

The chain employs TRBV28 and TRBJ1-5, with D uncertain. The CDR3 extends over 14 amino acids. Germline V gene data show CDR1 as MDHEN and CDR2 as SYDVKM. The V end lost 8 bases, the J end lost 2 bases, and 13 bases lay between the germline ends. CDR3 protein: CASQTLTGNQPQHF. The DNA for the CDR3 is TGTGCCAGCCAAACCCTTACTGGCAATCAGCCCCAGCATTTT.

This clone was found a few times. This chain connects TRBV7-2 to TRBJ2-2; D is unclear. The CDR3 is 13 residues long. CDR1 and CDR2 (germline): SGHTA, FQGNSA. The ends were cut back, 1 base at V and 5 bases at J, with 5 bases in the middle. The CDR3 sequence is CASSLEGTGELFF. The DNA for the CDR3 is TGTGCCAGCAGCTTAGAAGGTACCGGGGAGCTGTTTTTT.

V usage is TRBV2 and J usage is TRBJ2-7, with no clear D. V lost 4 bases to trimming and J lost 3 bases, with 10 bases between them. From germline, CDR1 is SNHLY and CDR2 FYNNEI. This CDR3 is 13 amino acids long. The CDR3 region is CASSGGTNYEQYF. CDR3 DNA: TGTGCCAGCAGTGGAGGCACCAACTACGAGCAGTACTTC.

The chain employs TRBV30 and TRBJ2-7; D is undetermined. From germline, CDR1 is GTSNPN and CDR2 SVGIG (reference sequence). Trimming took 2 bases from V and 4 from J, leaving 6 bases between them. The CDR3 has 11 residues. CDR3 bases: TGTGCCTGGAGTCTTAAGTACGAGCAGTACTTC. Protein: CAWSLKYEQYF.

As DNA, the CDR3 is TGTGCCAGCAGCCCAAGGACAGCCGCTAGCACAGATACGCAGTATTTT. Translated, it gives CASSPRTAASTDTQYF. This sequence joins TRBV5-8 and TRBJ2-3, with D maybe TRBD1 (6 bases). With 4 bases removed from V and 0 bases from J, the gap between germline ends came to 15 bases. The CDR3 sequence is 16 residues long. Germline CDR1 SGHTS, CDR2 YDEGEE.

The rearrangement uses TRBV5-4 and TRBJ2-1; D not resolved. V was trimmed by 0 bases and J by 5 bases, leaving 12 bases between them. CDR1 SGHNT and CDR2 YYREEE come from the germline V gene (reference sequence). CDR3 length equals 15 residues. CDR3 coding DNA: TGTGCCAGCAGCTTGGAGGCCCCGACACACAATGAGCAGTTCTTC. Protein product: CASSLEAPTHNEQFF.

In nucleotides, the CDR3 is TGTGCCAGCAGCCCACAGGGACAGGGGATTTTCGGGGAGCTGTTTTTT. Protein product: CASSPQGQGIFGELFF. The chain links TRBV14 to TRBJ2-2; 10 bases match TRBD1. Per the germline V gene, CDR1 is SGHDN and CDR2 is FVKESK. The V segment lost 4 bases and the J segment 7 bases; nucleotides outside the gene matches: 9. This CDR3 region has 16 residues.

The chain is built from TRBV30 and TRBJ1-5; no firm D call. V was trimmed by 0 bases and J by 1 base, leaving 10 bases between them. The CDR3 loop spans 15 amino acids. The germline gives CDR1 GTSNPN, CDR2 SVGIG (reference sequence). The CDR3 is CAWSVVGMSNQPQHF. CDR3 DNA sequence: TGTGCCTGGAGTGTTGTGGGCATGAGCAATCAGCCCCAGCATTTT. The entire variable domain, with the rest obtained from reference TRBV30 and TRBJ1-5, is as follows: SQTIHQWPATLVQPVGSPLSLECTVEGTSNPNLYWYRQAAGRGLQLLFYSVGIGQISSEVPQNLSASRPQDRQFILSSKKLLLSDSGFYLCAWSVVGMSNQPQHFGDGTRLSIL.

J is TRBJ2-4 and V is TRBV19; D unclear. The germline V and J ends were trimmed by 6 bases and 0 bases, with 9 bases remaining between them. Germline V lookup: CDR1 LNHDA, CDR2 SQIVND (reference sequence). The CDR3 spans 14 residues. The CDR3 loop is CASSPLLAKNIQYF. The CDR3 DNA is TGTGCCAGTAGCCCTCTTCTAGCCAAAAACATTCAGTACTTC.

The rearrangement links TRBV4-1 to TRBJ1-5, with D hard to call. Between the trimmed V and J ends, which lost 0 bases and 5 bases, there was a span of 14 bases. Germline values: CDR1 MGHRA, CDR2 YSYEKL. The CDR3 loop spans 16 amino acids. The CDR3 sequence is CASSQDLQAIYQPQHF. The CDR3 coding sequence is TGCGCCAGCAGCCAAGATCTCCAGGCGATATATCAGCCCCAGCATTTT.

The chain recombines TRBV10-3 with TRBJ1-1, with a tentative D call TRBD1 (6 bases). Between the trimmed V and J ends, which lost 6 bases and 2 bases, there was a span of 13 bases. CDR3 length: 14 amino acids. Germline values: CDR1 ENHRY, CDR2 SYGVKD. The CDR3, as DNA: TGTGCCATCAGGGGCCCGGACAGAAACACTGAAGCTTTCTTT. This encodes CAIRGPDRNTEAFF.

The count of this clone is one. J is TRBJ2-1 and V is TRBV5-6; D possibly matches TRBD1 or TRBD2 (5 bases each). V was clipped by 6 bases and J by 0 bases, with 16 bases between them. The CDR3 extends over 16 amino acids. Germline CDR1 and CDR2: SGHDT and YYEEEE. CDR3 loop: CASTEGKGYSYNEQFF. CDR3 nucleotides: TGTGCCAGCACCGAGGGGAAGGGCTACTCCTACAATGAGCAGTTCTTC.

The chain recombines TRBV19 with TRBJ2-6; TRBD1 matches at 9 bases. The CDR3 length is 18 residues. The J segment lost 0 bases and the V segment lost 6 bases, leaving 9 bases of the junction unmatched. Germline V gives CDR1 LNHDA, CDR2 SQIVND (reference sequence). In DNA form, the CDR3 reads TGTGCCAGTAGAAGACGGACAGGGGACAGCTCTGGGGCCAACGTCCTGACTTTC. It codes for CASRRRTGDSSGANVLTF.